The 31 T cell receptor beta chains presented below share a single source sample, sequenced in a study of blood T cell repertoires in COVID-19. The method was immunoSEQ multiplex PCR; TCRdb's version includes in-frame clones alone and lacks a portion of them. The table shows fewer than 350,000 clones, with more than 70% occurring only once. Sequenced: peripheral blood. The source is a woman in her twenties or thirties with COVID-19, enrolled during active disease.

The rearrangement joins TRBV4-2 to TRBJ1-1; TRBD1 aligns across 7 bases. The CDR3 extends over 16 amino acids. Germline loops: CDR1 LGHNA, CDR2 YNFKEQ. V trimming: 1 base; J trimming: 1 base; junction bases outside the gene matches: 6. CDR3 DNA sequence: TGTGCCAGCAGCCAAGTAGCTAGACAGGGGAACACTGAAGCTTTCTTT. Translating gives CASSQVARQGNTEAFF.

The chain has TRBV3-1 (or the pseudogene TRBV3-2) and TRBJ2-5; D may be TRBD1 (5 bases). Germline CDR1 reads LGHDT; CDR2 reads YNNKEL (reference sequence). V was shortened by 3 bases and J by 4 bases, with 9 bases between the two germline ends. The CDR3 has 13 residues. CDR3 nucleotides: TGTGCCAGCAGCCACGTAGGGGTAGAGACCCAGTACTTC. Residues: CASSHVGVETQYF.

The gene calls are TRBV7-2 and TRBJ2-2; D is unclear. The CDR3 has 15 amino acids. The V and J ends lost 5 bases and 4 bases respectively, with 14 bases between them. Per the germline V gene, CDR1 is SGHTA and CDR2 is FQGNSA. This CDR3 is CASSTQTAITGELFF. CDR3 in DNA: TGTGCCAGCAGCACCCAGACTGCGATCACCGGGGAGCTGTTTTTT.

The CDR3 region is CASSADRESGYTF. In DNA, the CDR3 is TGTGCCAGTAGTGCTGACAGGGAAAGTGGCTACACCTTC. The chain is built from TRBV19 and TRBJ1-2, with 7 bases lining up with TRBD1. The CDR3 is made up of 13 amino acids. V was clipped by 5 bases and J by 7 bases; unmatched bases: 7. CDR1 and CDR2 from the germline V gene are LNHDA and SQIVND (reference sequence).

The rearrangement links TRBV5-1 to TRBJ1-2; perhaps TRBD1 as D (6 bases). The V end was cut by 4 bases, the J end by 2 bases, with 15 bases between. The CDR3 covers 15 residues. Germline values: CDR1 SGHRS, CDR2 YFSETQ. The CDR3 here is CASSPFPGANYGYTF. The CDR3 region has the DNA TGCGCCAGCAGCCCCTTTCCAGGGGCGAACTATGGCTACACCTTC.

V usage is TRBV3-1 (or the pseudogene TRBV3-2) and J usage is TRBJ2-4, with 11 positions matching TRBD1. This CDR3 has 17 amino acids. J gave up 9 bases and V 4 bases, and 14 bases lay outside the gene matches. CDR1 and CDR2 from the germline V gene are LGHDT and YNNKEL (reference sequence). The CDR3 sequence: CASSPGQGGADVIIQYF. CDR3 coding DNA: TGTGCCAGCAGCCCGGGACAGGGGGGCGCGGATGTTATCATTCAGTACTTC.

This clone was picked up one time. This rearrangement joins TRBV7-2 to TRBJ1-5; weak D call: TRBD1 (5 bases). The CDR3 runs 18 residues. Trimming took off 1 base at V and 3 bases at J, with 19 bases between the two ends. Germline assignment: CDR1 SGHTA and CDR2 FQGNSA. This CDR3 is CASSLGQGLGSYNQPQHF. The CDR3 DNA reads as TGTGCCAGCAGCTTAGGCCAGGGTTTGGGTTCTTACAATCAGCCCCAGCATTTT.

This chain links TRBV6-6 with TRBJ1-3, with 8 bases identical to TRBD1. Germline CDR1 reads MNHNY; CDR2 reads SVGAGI (reference sequence). Trimming took 5 bases from V and 2 from J; bases not matched to a gene: 8. This CDR3 is 16 amino acids long. The chain's CDR3 is CASSADRGYAGNTIYF. DNA of the CDR3: TGTGCCAGCAGTGCCGACAGGGGATACGCTGGAAACACCATATATTTT.

CDR3: CASSLRRGSYEQYF. CDR3 sequence (DNA): TGTGCCAGCAGCCTGCGGAGGGGCTCCTACGAGCAGTACTTC. The chain employs TRBV5-4 and TRBJ2-7, with D possibly TRBD2 on 6 matching bases. The CDR3 is 14 amino acids. The germline V gene encodes CDR1 SGHNT and CDR2 YYREEE (reference sequence). V lost 4 bases to trimming and J lost 0 bases, with 11 bases between them.

The chain has TRBV11-1 and TRBJ1-5; D gene ambiguous. Germline V gene sequence: CDR1 SGHAT, CDR2 FQDESV (reference sequence). Trimming cost V 6 bases and J 1 base, with 7 bases left between them. The CDR3 runs to 13 residues. The CDR3 is CASSATSNQPQHF. The CDR3 DNA sequence: TGTGCCAGCAGTGCGACAAGCAATCAGCCCCAGCATTTT.

In nucleotides, the CDR3 is TGTGCCTGGAGCGGGGTTTGGACAGATACGCAGTATTTT. Protein sequence: CAWSGVWTDTQYF. The V and J genes are TRBV30 and TRBJ2-3; TRBD2 is a possible D gene (5 bases). This CDR3 has 13 amino acids. Germline values: CDR1 GTSNPN, CDR2 SVGIG (reference sequence). V was shortened by 3 bases and J by 3 bases, with 10 bases between the two germline ends. The complete variable domain, with remaining parts taken from reference TRBV30 and TRBJ2-3, reads SQTIHQWPATLVQPVGSPLSLECTVEGTSNPNLYWYRQAAGRGLQLLFYSVGIGQISSEVPQNLSASRPQDRQFILSSKKLLLSDSGFYLCAWSGVWTDTQYFGPGTRLTVL.

CDR3 sequence: CAWARSAGGHEQYF. The CDR3 DNA reads TGTGCCTGGGCAAGATCGGCAGGGGGCCACGAGCAGTACTTC. The J gene is TRBJ2-7, the V gene TRBV30; 8 bases fit TRBD1. V lost 5 bases, J lost 5 bases, and 11 bases stayed unmatched. Germline CDR1 and CDR2: GTSNPN and SVGIG (reference sequence). CDR3 length: 14 amino acids.

V and J are TRBV4-1 and TRBJ2-4; 10 bases fit TRBD1. In germline, CDR1 is MGHRA, CDR2 YSYEKL. This CDR3 contains 18 residues. Trimming cost V 4 bases and J 1 base; bases outside gene matches: 10. CDR3 sequence: CASSPSGQGVLAKNIQYF. Written as DNA, the CDR3 is TGCGCCAGCAGCCCCTCAGGACAGGGGGTGTTGGCCAAAAACATTCAGTACTTC.

The chain carries TRBV30 and TRBJ2-7; perhaps TRBD2 as D (7 bases). V lost 0 bases, J lost 5 bases, and 20 bases lay in between. Germline V lookup: CDR1 GTSNPN, CDR2 SVGIG (reference sequence). The CDR3 covers 16 residues. The CDR3 spells CAWSVRGAGPYDEQYV. The CDR3 DNA reads as TGTGCCTGGAGTGTACGGGGGGCGGGACCCTACGACGAGCAGTACGTC.

V usage is TRBV19 and J usage is TRBJ1-1; D gene ambiguous. This CDR3 spans 15 amino acids. The germline V gene has CDR1 LNHDA and CDR2 SQIVND (reference sequence). V dropped 0 bases and J dropped 1 base, with 9 bases sitting between them. CDR3 nucleotide sequence: TGTGCCAGTAGTATAGAAGCGTCAGAGAACACTGAAGCTTTCTTT. Its protein is CASSIEASENTEAFF.

The V gene is TRBV2, the J gene TRBJ1-4, with D perhaps TRBD1 (6 bases). CDR1 and CDR2 from the germline V gene are SNHLY and FYNNEI. The V and J ends lost 6 bases and 7 bases respectively, with 12 bases between them. CDR3 length: 13 residues. CDR3 amino acids: CASRIPGVEKLFF. The CDR3 nucleotides are TGTGCCAGCAGAATTCCAGGGGTTGAAAAACTGTTTTTT.

The V call is TRBV5-4, the J call TRBJ1-2; TRBD1 agrees at 7 bases. The CDR3 spans 14 residues. The junction had 9 bases not matched to a gene; V was cut back by 3 bases and J by 7 bases. Germline assignment: CDR1 SGHNT and CDR2 YYREEE (reference sequence). CDR3: CASSWDSSPFGYTF. Written as DNA, the CDR3 is TGTGCCAGCAGCTGGGACAGCTCCCCATTTGGCTACACCTTC.

V usage is TRBV2 and J usage is TRBJ2-3, with no clear D. In germline, CDR1 is SNHLY, CDR2 FYNNEI. The CDR3 has 11 amino acids. Trimming took off 7 bases at V and 4 bases at J, with 6 bases between the two ends. CDR3 residues: CASTEADTQYF. In DNA form, the CDR3 reads TGTGCCAGCACCGAGGCAGATACGCAGTATTTT.

The CDR3 here is CATSRGEGGAETQYF. The CDR3 nucleotides are TGTGCCACCAGCAGAGGGGAGGGAGGAGCAGAGACCCAGTACTTC. The chain is built from TRBV15 and TRBJ2-5; 7 bases fit TRBD2. CDR1 and CDR2 from the germline V gene are LNHNV and YYDKDF (reference sequence). V gave up 1 base and J gave up 4 bases; unmatched junction bases: 6. The CDR3 length is 15 residues.

The table lists this clone with a count of one. The rearrangement links TRBV13 to TRBJ2-5; 13 nucleotides match TRBD2. CDR3 length: 14 amino acids. With V trimmed by 5 bases and J by 5 bases, 2 bases remained unmatched. Germline lookup yields CDR1 PRHDT and CDR2 FYEKMQ (reference sequence). The CDR3 DNA follows: TGTGCCAGCAGCGTGACTAGCGGGGGGGAGACCCAGTACTTC. This codes for CASSVTSGGETQYF.

This rearrangement joins TRBV12-3 or TRBV12-4 to TRBJ2-7; perhaps TRBD1 as D (5 bases). CDR3 length: 13 residues. With 5 bases removed from V and 2 bases from J, the gap between germline ends came to 10 bases. The CDR3 nucleotides read TGTGCCAGCAGTAGAGACAGTGCCTACGAGCAGTACTTC. This gives the protein CASSRDSAYEQYF.

The rearrangement joins TRBV5-1 to TRBJ2-1; no reliable D call. Trimming shortened V by 0 bases and J by 10 bases, and 11 bases separated the two germline ends. CDR1 is SGHRS, CDR2 YFSETQ, per germline. The CDR3 is 13 amino acids. CDR3 in DNA: TGCGCCAGCAGCTTGGAGTACAGTAACGAGCAGTTCTTC. Translated, it gives CASSLEYSNEQFF.

This chain joins TRBV5-1 and TRBJ1-2; the match to TRBD1 covers 7 bases. CDR1 SGHRS and CDR2 YFSETQ come from the germline V gene. The CDR3 is made up of 13 amino acids. V lost 7 bases, J lost 4 bases, and 7 bases stayed unmatched. CDR3: CASGTGDSYGYTF. In nucleotides, the CDR3 is TGCGCCAGCGGAACAGGGGACTCCTATGGCTACACCTTC.

This clone appeared a few times. This chain links TRBV2 with TRBJ1-4, with D perhaps matching TRBD1 (6 bases). The CDR3 loop spans 14 amino acids. V dropped 4 bases and J dropped 3 bases, with 9 bases sitting between them. CDR1 SNHLY and CDR2 FYNNEI come from the germline V gene. The CDR3 is CASSGGRSNEKLFF. The CDR3 DNA reads as TGTGCCAGCAGTGGGGGGCGGTCTAATGAAAAACTGTTTTTT. Full variable domain (remainder filled in from reference TRBV2 and TRBJ1-4): EPEVTQTPSHQVTQMGQEVILRCVPISNHLYFYWYRQILGQKVEFLVSFYNNEISEKSEIFDDQFSVERPDGSNFTLKIRSTKLEDSAMYFCASSGGRSNEKLFFGSGTQLSVL.

The DNA for the CDR3 is TGTGCCAGCAACGGACAGAGGGGCTCACCCCTCCACTTT. Protein sequence: CASNGQRGSPLHF. The V gene is TRBV2, the J gene TRBJ1-6; D may be TRBD1 (6 bases). CDR1 and CDR2 from the germline V gene are SNHLY and FYNNEI. The CDR3 runs 13 residues. The ends were cut back, 7 bases at V and 10 bases at J, with 14 bases in the middle.

Here the CDR3 reads CASSPKDRARQPQHF. CDR3 bases: TGTGCCAGTAGTCCTAAGGACAGGGCCAGACAGCCCCAGCATTTT. The V gene is TRBV19, the J gene TRBJ1-5; TRBD1 matches at 8 bases. The CDR3 spans 15 residues. Germline loops: CDR1 LNHDA, CDR2 SQIVND (reference sequence). V lost 5 bases and J lost 7; bases outside the gene matches: 10.

In this sample, this clone turned up a few times. The genes are TRBV19 and TRBJ1-2; TRBD1 matches at 9 bases. V shed 5 bases and J 8 bases; nucleotides not matched to a gene: 9. The CDR3 is made up of 14 amino acids. Germline CDR1 reads LNHDA; CDR2 reads SQIVND (reference sequence). This CDR3 is CASSPTGGAGGYTF. The CDR3 coding sequence is TGTGCCAGTAGTCCCACAGGGGGCGCCGGGGGCTACACCTTC.

The chain links TRBV6-5 to TRBJ1-1; D might be TRBD1 (5 bases). The CDR3 consists of 13 residues. The V end was cut by 6 bases, the J end by 1 base, with 9 bases between. The V gene's germline CDR1 is MNHEY and CDR2 SVGAGI. CDR3 amino acids: CASRVGQNTEAFF. The CDR3 nucleotides are TGTGCCAGCAGAGTCGGACAGAACACTGAAGCTTTCTTT.

V gene TRBV12-3 or TRBV12-4 combines with J gene TRBJ1-1; D is unclear. This CDR3 spans 13 amino acids. Trimming took off 0 bases at V and 4 bases at J, with 6 bases between the two ends. DNA of the CDR3: TGTGCCAGCAGTTTAGCCCCGGGCACTGAAGCTTTCTTT. The encoded protein is CASSLAPGTEAFF.

This clone was found a few times. The J gene is TRBJ1-1, the V gene TRBV19; no reliable D call. The germline V gene has CDR1 LNHDA and CDR2 SQIVND (reference sequence). The CDR3 length is 12 residues. Deletions cut 7 bases from V and 10 bases from J, with 16 bases between. As DNA, the CDR3 is TGTGCCAGTACCATAGGCGGAAACGTAGCTTTCTTT. The encoded protein is CASTIGGNVAFF.

This chain joins TRBV2 and TRBJ1-2, with 8 nucleotides matching TRBD1. After removal of 5 bases from V and 7 bases from J, the junction contained 12 bases not matched to a gene. The germline V gene has CDR1 SNHLY and CDR2 FYNNEI. The length of the CDR3 is 15 residues. The CDR3 sequence is CASSLMTGEIRGYTF. The CDR3 DNA reads TGTGCCAGCAGTCTTATGACAGGGGAGATTCGTGGCTACACCTTC.